The 18 T cell receptor beta chains below were found in one sample sequenced in a study of spatial heterogeneity in lung cancer. TCRdb re-called the 5' RACE reads with MiXCR, one entry per CDR3 protein. The sample lists 95,000 to 130,000 distinct CDR3 sequences, more than 10% occurring once. This sample's time point: blood at routine non-recurrence follow-up after resection. Unsorted whole RNA of tumor, nontumor lung or frozen PBMC was sequenced. The sequenced sample was PBMCs, obtained at follow-up. The receptors originated from a male donor with early-stage non-small cell lung cancer.

V gene TRBV9 combines with J gene TRBJ2-2; 10 bases match TRBD2. Per germline, CDR1 SGDLS and CDR2 YYNGEE. V gave up 0 bases and J gave up 6 bases; unmatched junction bases: 5. CDR3 length: 16 amino acids. The DNA of the CDR3 is TGTGCCAGCAGCGTAGCCCTAGCGGGGGTCGCCGGGGAGCTGTTTTTT. It encodes CASSVALAGVAGELFF.

This clonotype is a singleton in its sample. The chain recombines TRBV6-6 with TRBJ2-7; D ambiguous. V was shortened by 0 bases and J by 2 bases, with 17 bases between the two germline ends. The CDR3 spans 17 residues. From germline, CDR1 is MNHNY and CDR2 SVGAGI (reference sequence). As DNA, the CDR3 is TGTGCCAGCAGTTACTCGAGCTTTCCTCGACGGCCCTACGAGCAGTACTTC. Residues: CASSYSSFPRRPYEQYF.

The chain couples TRBV7-2 to TRBJ2-6; D tentatively reads TRBD1 or TRBD2 (6 bases each). V shed 6 bases and J shed 5 bases, with 14 bases lying between them. Germline values: CDR1 SGHTA, CDR2 FQGNSA. CDR3 length equals 15 residues. The CDR3 DNA reads as TGTGCCAGCAGTTTCGGAGGGACACGGGCCAACGTCCTGACTTTC. Protein sequence: CASSFGGTRANVLTF.

This clonotype appeared once. The rearrangement joins TRBV9 to TRBJ2-7; 9 nucleotides align to TRBD2. This CDR3 spans 15 amino acids. Losses at the gene ends were 4 bases for V and 2 bases for J; bases not matched to a gene: 7. Germline V gene lookup returns CDR1 SGDLS and CDR2 YYNGEE. CDR3 DNA sequence: TGTGCCAGCAGCACAGGACTAGCGTCGACCTACGAGCAGTACTTC. It yields the protein CASSTGLASTYEQYF.

The V call is TRBV7-9, the J call TRBJ2-3; 8 nucleotides match TRBD2. Germline values: CDR1 SEHNR, CDR2 FQNEAQ (reference sequence). Trimming took 5 bases from V and 3 from J; bases not matched to a gene: 7. This CDR3 spans 15 amino acids. The CDR3 DNA follows: TGTGCCAGCAGCCCATCGGGGGGGCCGACAGATACGCAGTATTTT. Protein: CASSPSGGPTDTQYF.

V gene TRBV29-1 combines with J gene TRBJ2-3; D ambiguous. CDR1 is SQVTM and CDR2 is ANQGSEA in the germline V gene. This CDR3 spans 14 amino acids. V gave up 4 bases and J gave up 4 bases, with 15 bases separating them. CDR3 nucleotide sequence: TGCAGCGTTGGGGCGGCTGGGAATGCAGATACGCAGTATTTT. It yields the protein CSVGAAGNADTQYF.

CDR3 sequence (DNA): TGCAGTGCTAGAGCACTCGGACTAGCGGGGGGGCAATTTGAGCAGTTCTTC. It codes for CSARALGLAGGQFEQFF. The chain employs TRBV20-1 and TRBJ2-1; 15 bases are a match to TRBD2. Germline CDR1 and CDR2: DFQATT and SNEGSKA (reference sequence). The CDR3 is made up of 17 amino acids. The J segment lost 9 bases and the V segment lost 1 base, leaving 10 bases of the junction unmatched.

The CDR3 coding sequence is TGTGCCAGCAGCCAAACCAGCGGGACCCGTTCAGATACGCAGTATTTT. Its protein is CASSQTSGTRSDTQYF. This sequence joins TRBV7-2 and TRBJ2-3, with 7 bases matching TRBD2. The CDR3 runs 16 residues. The V gene end was trimmed by 5 bases and the J gene end by 4 bases; junction bases not matched to a gene: 12. CDR1 SGHTA and CDR2 FQGNSA come from the germline V gene.

This clonotype was seen many times. The V call is TRBV27, the J call TRBJ1-1; perhaps TRBD1 as D (5 bases). The germline gives CDR1 MNHEY, CDR2 SMNVEV (reference sequence). The V and J ends lost 3 bases and 5 bases respectively, with 16 bases between them. The length of the CDR3 is 15 residues. This chain's CDR3 is CASSFGRTKVTEAFF. The CDR3 DNA follows: TGTGCCAGCAGTTTTGGGAGGACAAAGGTGACTGAAGCTTTCTTT.

This chain connects TRBV5-1 to TRBJ1-2, with D tentatively TRBD1 (5 bases). CDR1 SGHRS and CDR2 YFSETQ come from the germline V gene. This CDR3 comprises 14 residues. The V gene lost 2 bases and the J gene lost 0 bases, with 8 bases spanning the gap. DNA of the CDR3: TGCGCCAGCAGCTTACAGGAGACTAACTATGGCTACACCTTC. This codes for CASSLQETNYGYTF.

The rearrangement joins TRBV12-3 or TRBV12-4 to TRBJ2-2; 8 bases agree with TRBD2. CDR3 length equals 14 residues. V lost 7 bases, J lost 4 bases, and 5 bases stayed unmatched. CDR3 protein: CASIASGSTGELFF. In nucleotides, the CDR3 is TGTGCCAGCATCGCGAGCGGGAGCACCGGGGAGCTGTTTTTT.

The chain uses TRBV4-2 and TRBJ2-7, with a possible D match to TRBD2 (6 bases). CDR1 is LGHNA and CDR2 is YNFKEQ in the germline V gene. The V and J ends lost 5 bases and 0 bases respectively, with 11 bases between them. CDR3 size: 14 residues. The CDR3 reads CASSGTEISYEQYF. The CDR3, as DNA: TGTGCCAGCAGCGGGACTGAGATCTCCTACGAGCAGTACTTC.

This chain uses TRBV20-1 with TRBJ2-1, with TRBD1 matching 9 bases. CDR3 length: 14 amino acids. CDR1 and CDR2 (germline): DFQATT, SNEGSKA (reference sequence). Germline trimming cut 6 bases from V and 7 bases from J; bases unmatched to any gene: 10. The CDR3: CSAIEGTGINEQFF. DNA of the CDR3: TGCAGTGCCATAGAAGGGACAGGGATAAATGAGCAGTTCTTC.

The sample holds many counts of this clonotype. The genes are TRBV29-1 and TRBJ2-3; possible D gene TRBD1, 6 bases. The CDR3 extends over 12 amino acids. Trimming shortened V by 5 bases and J by 1 base, and 7 bases separated the two germline ends. Looked up from germline, CDR1 is SQVTM and CDR2 is ANQGSEA. CDR3 loop: CSVSGGTDTQYF. In DNA, the CDR3 is TGCAGCGTTTCAGGGGGCACAGATACGCAGTATTTT.

The chain employs TRBV9 and TRBJ2-1; 9 bases line up with TRBD1. The CDR3 spans 15 residues. Germline loops: CDR1 SGDLS, CDR2 YYNGEE. After removal of 0 bases from V and 9 bases from J, the junction contained 7 bases not matched to a gene. The CDR3 DNA reads as TGTGCCAGCAGCGTAGGGGGACAGGGAAGGACTGAGCAGTTCTTC. As protein: CASSVGGQGRTEQFF.

Many counts were recorded for this clonotype. This chain uses TRBV27 with TRBJ1-5, with D unresolved. This CDR3 has 12 amino acids. CDR1 is MNHEY, CDR2 SMNVEV, per germline (reference sequence). V shed 5 bases and J shed 4 bases, with 6 bases lying between them. CDR3 protein: CASSRANQPQHF. CDR3 nucleotide sequence: TGTGCCAGCAGTCGAGCTAATCAGCCCCAGCATTTT.

The rearrangement uses TRBV5-6 and TRBJ2-5, with D possibly being TRBD1 (6 bases). CDR3 length: 13 residues. Germline CDR1 and CDR2: SGHDT and YYEEEE. V was trimmed by 4 bases and J by 3 bases, leaving 10 bases between them. The CDR3 nucleotides are TGTGCCAGCAGCCGCCCAGGGGAAGAGACCCAGTACTTC. Translating it yields CASSRPGEETQYF.

There are a few counts of this clonotype. The chain is built from TRBV5-1 and TRBJ2-1; 10 bases match TRBD2. V gave up 0 bases and J gave up 3 bases; unmatched junction bases: 6. The CDR3 length is 17 residues. Germline CDR1 reads SGHRS; CDR2 reads YFSETQ. The CDR3 sequence is CASSLALASGGYNEQFF. The CDR3 DNA sequence: TGCGCCAGCAGCTTGGCCCTCGCTAGCGGGGGCTACAATGAGCAGTTCTTC.